This T cell receptor (beta chain) stems from a study of Ad26.COV2.S vaccination and SARS-CoV-2 variants. As for the study in general: A participant enrolled in the COV1001 Ad26.COV2.S trial arm provided the sample.

In germline, CDR1 is MDHEN, CDR2 SYDVKM. This CDR3 comprises 15 residues. Trimming took 5 bases from V and 4 from J, leaving 17 bases between them. Treatment reported: roughly 19 received Ad26.COV2.S at low or high dose, single or two shots; 5 received placebo; per-sample allocation not given. Vaccine and placebo recipients were sampled on day 63 after the first injection. The protocol was immunoSEQ multiplex PCR, while the TCRdb copy is restricted to in-frame clones and leaves out a portion. The table includes about 440,000 clones, roughly 91% detected once. This clone was observed a few times. The rearrangement uses TRBV28 and TRBJ1-2; possible D gene TRBD1, 6 bases. Sequencing was performed on peripheral blood, taken in a trial of Ad26.COV2.S vaccine versus placebo. This sequence was found in a person between 18 and 65 years old who received the Ad26.COV2.S COVID-19 vaccine or a placebo. The CDR3 coding sequence is TGTGCCAGCAGTACCTACAGGGCGACGCTCTATGGCTACACCTTC. This gives the protein CASSTYRATLYGYTF.